This T cell receptor (beta chain) derives from a study of identical twins. This clonotype was detected many times. One entry per CDR3 protein, called by TCRdb with MiXCR from the 5' RACE reads. This repertoire shows about 690,000 distinct CDR3 sequences, roughly 6% found once; its top ten account for 1.5% to 2%. Sequenced: naive T cells sorted from blood. This TCR was sampled from a man younger than 35 in good health.

The CDR3 bases are TGCGCCAGCAGCTACTACGACAGAGACACCGGGGAGCTGTTTTTT. Its translation: CASSYYDRDTGELFF. This sequence joins TRBV5-1 and TRBJ2-2; maybe TRBD1 (5 bases). This CDR3 region has 15 residues. V was cut by 3 bases and J by 3 bases, with 12 bases left in between. Germline loops: CDR1 SGHRS, CDR2 YFSETQ.